Listed below are T cell receptor beta chains from one sample, sequenced in a study of technical replicates of blood from several donors. Sequencing used immunoSEQ multiplex PCR; TCRdb keeps in-frame clones, though not all of them. The sample records about 88,000 clones, more than 85% being singletons. Sequencing used T cells isolated from PBMCs. Every receptor here comes from a human donor in good health. Each CDR3 is given with its conserved first and last residue. The order of the fields is D gene, V gene, clone size, J gene, CDR3 DNA, CDR3 protein. A D gene is named only where the DNA matches it firmly. Clone size appears in some rows only: once, few, many, or a class for an expanded clone.

>.|TRBV7-6|.|TRBJ2-2
TGTGCCAGCTCCCATCTAGGGGACACCGGGGAGCTGTTTTTT
CASSHLGDTGELFF
>TRBD1|TRBV5-8|.|TRBJ2-7
TGTGCCAGCAACCAGATGACAGGGGAGCAGTACTTC
CASNQMTGEQYF
>TRBD1|TRBV12-5|.|TRBJ2-7
TGTGCTAGTGGTTTGACCCTCTCGGGACAGGGTGAATACGAGCAGTACTTC
CASGLTLSGQGEYEQYF
>.|TRBV7-6|.|TRBJ2-7
TGTGCCAGCAGCTTAGCAGGAGACTACGAGCAGTACTTC
CASSLAGDYEQYF
>.|TRBV12-5|.|TRBJ2-3
TGTGCTAGTGGTTCCGGGGAGTCGTCAGCTACGCAGTATTTT
CASGSGESSATQYF
>.|TRBV10-2|.|TRBJ1-4
TGCGCCAGCAGAGGACAGCTTAATGAAAAACTGTTTTTT
CASRGQLNEKLFF
>TRBD2|TRBV7-9|.|TRBJ2-1
TGTGCCAGCAGCCCCCTAGCGGGTCTTTACAATGAGCAGTTCTTC
CASSPLAGLYNEQFF
>TRBD1|TRBV27|.|TRBJ1-3
TGTGCCAGCAGGAGGACAGGGGACGGAAACACCATATATTTT
CASRRTGDGNTIYF
>.|TRBV2|.|TRBJ1-3
TGTGCCAGTTCCATACTCTCTGGAAACACCATATATTTT
CASSILSGNTIYF
>TRBD1|TRBV7-2|.|TRBJ2-7
TGTGCCAGCAGCCCTTTCGGGACAGGGGAATACGAGCAGTACTTC
CASSPFGTGEYEQYF
>TRBD1|TRBV7-2|.|TRBJ1-1
TGTGCCAGCAGCACCTTACAGGGGAGGAGTGAAGCTTTCTTT
CASSTLQGRSEAFF
>TRBD2|TRBV30|once|TRBJ2-7
TGTGCCTCCGGGACTAGCGTCTACGAGCAGTACTTC
CASGTSVYEQYF
>.|TRBV10-3|.|TRBJ2-7
TGTGCCATCAGTGAGTCGGAGGCCGCGGGCTACGAGCAGTACTTC
CAISESEAAGYEQYF
>.|TRBV10-1|.|TRBJ1-5
TGCGCCAGCGCGGCAGCCAATCAGCCCCAGCATTTT
CASAAANQPQHF
>TRBD1|TRBV5-6|.|TRBJ1-2
TGTGCCAGCAGCTTTGACAGGGGTCATCTTAGCTATGGCTACACCTTC
CASSFDRGHLSYGYTF
>TRBD1|TRBV5-6|.|TRBJ2-5
TGTGCCAGCAGCTTGTTCGGGACAGGGCAAGAGACCCAGTACTTC
CASSLFGTGQETQYF
>.|TRBV5-1|.|TRBJ2-3
TGCGCCAGCAGCCCCGAGGTGGGAGCGGTCGCAGATACGCAGTATTTT
CASSPEVGAVADTQYF
>TRBD2|TRBV27|.|TRBJ2-5
TGTGCCAGCAGTTTACTGTTGTCCGGGGGGCAAGAGACCCAGTACTTC
CASSLLLSGGQETQYF
>TRBD2|TRBV4-2|.|TRBJ2-7
TGTGCCAGCAGCCAAGAATTTACTAGCGCCTCAAGCTCCTACGAGCAGTACTTC
CASSQEFTSASSSYEQYF
>.|TRBV18|.|TRBJ1-1
TGTGCCAGCTCACTGGGGGGGGTGAACACTGAAGCTTTCTTT
CASSLGGVNTEAFF